This paragraph reports one T cell receptor beta chain. CD45RO negativity and positive selection for CCR7 defined naive CD8 cells, a population that excluded terminally differentiated effector memory CD45RA+ cells. These data originate in a study of shared clonotypes between healthy human individuals. Study overall: There were three CD4 naive, three CD4 memory, two CD8 naive and one CD8 memory plates per donor.

The V gene's germline CDR1 is MGHRA and CDR2 YSYEKL. This CDR3 comprises 15 residues. Trimming cost V 0 bases and J 6 bases; bases outside gene matches: 7. Clones were sequenced by immunoSEQ multiplex PCR, and TCRdb holds only the in-frame ones, with some missing. The sample has around 580,000 clones; 95% to 98% are singletons. Specimen: naive CD8+ T cells sorted from blood. The chain is built from TRBV4-1 and TRBJ1-2; TRBD1 aligns across 7 bases. The TCR was taken from a man aged 25-45 years in good health. The CDR3: CASSQEAGTAHGYTF. The CDR3 DNA follows: TGCGCCAGCAGCCAAGAGGCCGGGACAGCTCATGGCTACACCTTC.